Listed here are 21 T cell receptor beta chains from one sample, sequenced in a study of T cells in Graves' hyperthyroidism and ophthalmopathy. RNA transcripts yielded amplified TCR beta CDR3 regions. TCR CDR3 underwent first-round RT-PCR with the HTBI primer set. MiXCR, run by TCRdb on the multiplex PCR reads, gives a single entry per CDR3 protein. The data show about 480,000 distinct CDR3 sequences, under 15% seen once. Sequences were obtained from blood. Receptors were obtained from a young woman with Graves' hyperthyroidism.

This clonotype appeared many times. The chain is built from TRBV19 and TRBJ1-1; maybe TRBD1 (6 bases). V was clipped by 1 base and J by 0 bases, with 9 bases between them. The CDR3 length is 15 residues. Germline V gene sequence: CDR1 LNHDA, CDR2 SQIVND (reference sequence). CDR3 coding DNA: TGTGCCAGTAGTATAGGACAGGATTTGAACACTGAAGCTTTCTTT. Amino acids: CASSIGQDLNTEAFF.

This chain links TRBV19 with TRBJ1-5, with a possible D match to TRBD1 (5 bases). Germline V CDR1 and CDR2: LNHDA, SQIVND (reference sequence). Trimming took off 3 bases at V and 7 bases at J, with 10 bases between the two ends. The CDR3 has 13 residues. CDR3: CASSMGTVQPQHF. The CDR3 nucleotides read TGTGCCAGTAGTATGGGGACGGTCCAGCCCCAGCATTTT.

This clonotype came up a few times. The chain carries TRBV20-1 and TRBJ2-1; TRBD2 matches at 13 bases. V lost 1 base to trimming and J lost 4 bases; unmatched junction nucleotides: 4. Germline V gene lookup returns CDR1 DFQATT and CDR2 SNEGSKA (reference sequence). The CDR3 consists of 16 residues. In DNA form, the CDR3 reads TGCAGTGCTAGAGGGACTAGCGGGGGAAATTACAATGAGCAGTTCTTC. Residues: CSARGTSGGNYNEQFF.

This clonotype has ten or more counts. The chain is built from TRBV12-3 or TRBV12-4 and TRBJ2-7, with 10 bases matching TRBD1. This CDR3 contains 14 residues. Losses at the gene ends were 7 bases for V and 7 bases for J; bases not matched to a gene: 10. CDR3 DNA sequence: TGTGCCAGCATGCGGGACAGGGGATTCGGGGAGCAGTACTTC. It encodes CASMRDRGFGEQYF.

The sample holds many counts of this clonotype. This chain links TRBV12-3 or TRBV12-4 with TRBJ2-1; D may match TRBD1 or TRBD2 (6 bases each). The V end was cut by 6 bases, the J end by 4 bases, with 10 bases between. The CDR3 has 13 amino acids. The CDR3 nucleotides are TGTGCCAGCAGGAGGGGGGCGTACAATGAGCAGTTCTTC. Its translation is CASRRGAYNEQFF.

This clonotype was seen a few times. The gene calls are TRBV5-6 and TRBJ2-7; no clear D gene. Per germline, CDR1 SGHDT and CDR2 YYEEEE. Trimming left V 1 base short and J 1 base short, with 12 bases between. The CDR3 spans 15 residues. CDR3 DNA sequence: TGTGCCAGCAGCTTGCTCGGAGTTAGGTCCTACGAGCAGTACTTC. This codes for CASSLLGVRSYEQYF.

The chain employs TRBV19 and TRBJ1-1, with a weak D call TRBD1 (6 bases). Germline V gives CDR1 LNHDA, CDR2 SQIVND (reference sequence). The CDR3 runs to 13 residues. V lost 5 bases and J 4 bases, leaving 11 bases between the germline ends. The CDR3 DNA reads TGTGCCAGTAGTGGGCAGGGGACCACTGAAGCTTTCTTT. Translated, it gives CASSGQGTTEAFF.

This clonotype was seen at least ten times. V and J are TRBV11-3 and TRBJ2-1; TRBD2 aligns across 9 bases. Trimming removed 0 bases from V and 5 bases from J; junction bases left unmatched: 8. The length of the CDR3 is 17 residues. Germline CDR1 SGHNT, CDR2 YENEEA. The CDR3 nucleotides are TGTGCCAGCAGCTTAGAACGTGCGGGAGGGATTAACAATGAGCAGTTCTTC. Translation gives CASSLERAGGINNEQFF.

This chain connects TRBV7-3 to TRBJ2-7; D remains ambiguous. Germline V CDR1 and CDR2: SGHTA, FQGTGA. CDR3 length: 13 amino acids. Trimming cost V 1 base and J 6 bases, with 10 bases left between them. CDR3 sequence: CASSLIGQAEQYF. In DNA, the CDR3 is TGTGCCAGCAGCTTAATAGGTCAGGCCGAGCAGTACTTC.

The genes are TRBV6-1 and TRBJ2-1, with 12 bases identical to TRBD2. Germline trimming cut 5 bases from V and 6 bases from J; bases unmatched to any gene: 2. CDR1 and CDR2 (germline): MNHNS, SASEGT. The CDR3 spans 14 residues. DNA for the CDR3: TGTGCCAGCAGTAGACTAGCGGGGGTCAATGAGCAGTTCTTC. Translating gives CASSRLAGVNEQFF.

This clonotype was seen repeatedly, ten times or more. CDR3 sequence (DNA): TGTGCCAGCAGAGAGACAGGGACTGGAAACACCATATATTTT. Its protein product is CASRETGTGNTIYF. The rearrangement joins TRBV12-3 or TRBV12-4 to TRBJ1-3; 7 bases map to TRBD1. Trimming removed 6 bases from V and 2 bases from J; junction bases left unmatched: 4. This CDR3 comprises 14 residues.

Comment on this clonotype: A single base separates this from a much larger clone, so it may be a read error. V and J are TRBV15 and TRBJ2-3; TRBD2 might be the D (5 bases). The CDR3 extends over 13 amino acids. Trimming pared 1 base from V and 9 bases from J, leaving 11 bases between. Germline V lookup: CDR1 LNHNV, CDR2 YYDKDF (reference sequence). DNA of the CDR3: TGTGCCACCAGCAGAGGGACTCGAGGGACGCAGTATTTT. Translated, it gives CATSRGTRGTQYF.

The chain uses TRBV20-1 and TRBJ2-1, with 12 bases lining up with TRBD2. Germline V gene lookup returns CDR1 DFQATT and CDR2 SNEGSKA (reference sequence). The junction had 9 bases not matched to a gene; V was cut back by 3 bases and J by 9 bases. The CDR3 sequence is 15 residues long. The CDR3 spells CSASPSGRARGEQFF. The CDR3 bases are TGCAGTGCTAGTCCTAGCGGGAGGGCCCGTGGTGAGCAGTTCTTC.

There are a few counts of this clonotype. The chain carries TRBV12-3 or TRBV12-4 and TRBJ2-1; D unclear. CDR3 size: 11 residues. Trimming took 6 bases from V and 8 from J, leaving 8 bases between them. The CDR3 loop is CASSHSDEQFF. CDR3 nucleotides: TGTGCCAGCAGCCACTCGGATGAGCAGTTCTTC.

This chain links TRBV27 with TRBJ1-4; D unclear. Germline-derived CDR1 and CDR2 are MNHEY and SMNVEV (reference sequence). V shed 5 bases and J shed 7 bases, with 11 bases lying between them. This CDR3 has 13 residues. CDR3 in amino acids: CASSARVGEKLFF. The CDR3 DNA follows: TGTGCCAGCAGTGCCCGCGTGGGTGAAAAACTGTTTTTT.

At least ten counts were recorded for this clonotype. The chain links TRBV6-1 to TRBJ1-1; D uncertain. The CDR3 consists of 17 residues. V gave up 5 bases and J gave up 0 bases, with 19 bases separating them. Germline V CDR1 and CDR2: MNHNS, SASEGT. The CDR3 is CASSTSPYLGMNTEAFF. As DNA, the CDR3 is TGTGCCAGCAGTACTTCCCCTTACCTGGGGATGAACACTGAAGCTTTCTTT.

This clonotype was seen at least ten times. The gene calls are TRBV7-3 and TRBJ2-2, with D maybe TRBD1 (5 bases). This CDR3 has 16 residues. Deletions cut 5 bases from V and 0 bases from J, with 13 bases between. The germline gives CDR1 SGHTA, CDR2 FQGTGA. The CDR3 here is CASSVRVPANTGELFF. In DNA form, the CDR3 reads TGTGCCAGCAGCGTCAGGGTACCCGCGAACACCGGGGAGCTGTTTTTT.

J is TRBJ2-5 and V is TRBV5-1; possibly TRBD1 for D (5 bases). The V end was cut by 2 bases, the J end by 0 bases, with 17 bases between. The CDR3 loop spans 17 amino acids. Germline lookup yields CDR1 SGHRS and CDR2 YFSETQ. CDR3 sequence (DNA): TGCGCCAGCAGCTTTCCCCGAGACAGACTTTACCAAGAGACCCAGTACTTC. This translates into CASSFPRDRLYQETQYF.

In this sample, this clonotype turned up many times. CDR3 region: CASRRGASGQETQYF. The CDR3 DNA reads TGTGCCAGCAGAAGGGGTGCTAGCGGGCAAGAGACCCAGTACTTC. The chain couples TRBV6-1 to TRBJ2-5; 8 bases fit TRBD2. The CDR3 has 15 residues. V shed 6 bases, J shed 2 bases, and the junction held 8 bases outside the gene matches. Germline values: CDR1 MNHNS, CDR2 SASEGT.

This chain links TRBV11-1 with TRBJ2-1; D may match TRBD1 or TRBD2 (5 bases each). Per the germline V gene, CDR1 is SGHAT and CDR2 is FQDESV (reference sequence). V gave up 2 bases and J gave up 6 bases, with 17 bases separating them. The length of the CDR3 is 16 residues. The CDR3 loop is CASSLRGVVSGNEQFF. Here the CDR3 DNA reads TGTGCCAGCAGCTTACGAGGGGTGGTTAGTGGCAATGAGCAGTTCTTC. Looking up the rest from reference TRBV11-1 and TRBJ2-1 gives the full variable domain: EAEVAQSPRYKITEKSQAVAFWCDPISGHATLYWYRQILGQGPELLVQFQDESVVDDSQLPKDRFSAERLKGVDSTLKIQPAELGDSAMYLCASSLRGVVSGNEQFFGPGTRLTVL.

The chain couples TRBV5-1 to TRBJ2-3; perhaps D is TRBD1 or TRBD2 (5 bases each). The CDR3 has 16 amino acids. Trimming pared 0 bases from V and 2 bases from J, leaving 13 bases between. Germline V CDR1 and CDR2: SGHRS, YFSETQ. The CDR3, as DNA: TGCGCCAGCAGCTTGGTGGTAGCAGGGACCACAGATACGCAGTATTTT. This encodes CASSLVVAGTTDTQYF. Complete variable domain (other parts from reference TRBV5-1 and TRBJ2-3): KAGVTQTPRYLIKTRGQQVTLSCSPISGHRSVSWYQQTPGQGLQFLFEYFSETQRNKGNFPGRFSGRQFSNSRSEMNVSTLELGDSALYLCASSLVVAGTTDTQYFGPGTRLTVL.